This is a list of T cell receptor beta chains from one sample in a study of T cell repertoires in cytomegalovirus infection. TCRdb itself ran the reads through MiXCR, one entry per CDR3 protein. The table records about 110,000 distinct CDR3 sequences, under 45% of them present only once. No antigen has been assigned to these receptors. The sequencing used CD8+ T cells from cultured PBMCs, collected from culture after CMV antigen stimulation. All receptors come from a human donor in good health (CMV status not recorded). Some clones in this sample may be carry-over from other donors' samples. Each CDR3 is given with its conserved first and last residue. A D gene is named only where the DNA matches it firmly. Size values are once, few and many counts, or a class for expanded clones, and some rows have none.

J gene	V gene	clone size	D gene	CDR3 protein	CDR3 DNA
TRBJ2-3	TRBV4-2	NA	NA	CASSQEWGTDTQYF	TGTGCCAGCAGCCAAGAGTGGGGAACAGATACGCAGTATTTT
TRBJ1-6	TRBV9	few	NA	CASSAEGGHSPLHF	TGTGCCAGCAGCGCCGAGGGAGGACATTCACCCCTCCACTTT
TRBJ2-7	TRBV7-9	NA	TRBD1	CASSLGRGTGEYEQYF	TGTGCCAGCAGCTTAGGCCGCGGGACAGGGGAATACGAGCAGTACTTC
TRBJ2-1	TRBV7-9	NA	NA	CASSPGGENNEQFF	TGTGCCAGCAGCCCAGGGGGGGAGAACAATGAGCAGTTCTTC
TRBJ2-7	TRBV7-3	few	TRBD2	CASSQAGDSSYEQYF	TGTGCCAGCAGCCAAGCGGGGGACTCATCCTACGAGCAGTACTTC
TRBJ1-1	TRBV6-5	many	NA	CASSYYGGTEAFF	TGTGCCAGCAGTTACTACGGGGGAACTGAAGCTTTCTTT
TRBJ1-5	TRBV28	NA	NA	CASSYLGSDQPQHF	TGTGCCAGCAGTTATCTGGGAAGCGATCAGCCCCAGCATTTT
TRBJ2-1	TRBV7-9	many	NA	CASSDTVVSSYNEQFF	TGTGCCAGCAGCGATACGGTGGTTTCCTCCTACAATGAGCAGTTCTTC
TRBJ2-1	TRBV20-1	NA	NA	CSARGSDVYNEQFF	TGCAGTGCTAGAGGTAGTGACGTTTACAATGAGCAGTTCTTC
TRBJ2-7	TRBV7-8	NA	NA	CASSLAHGGEQYF	TGTGCCAGCAGCTTAGCGCACGGGGGCGAGCAGTACTTC
TRBJ1-1	TRBV29-1	NA	NA	CSVSQGNTEAFF	TGCAGCGTTTCACAGGGAAACACTGAAGCTTTCTTT
TRBJ2-5	TRBV27	NA	NA	CASSLSVGLAETQYF	TGTGCCAGCAGTTTATCGGTGGGCCTGGCAGAGACCCAGTACTTC
TRBJ1-3	TRBV29-1	NA	NA	CSVETGDSGNTIYF	TGCAGCGTTGAAACGGGTGACTCTGGAAACACCATATATTTT
TRBJ2-2	TRBV7-8	few	TRBD1	CASSPGTGGWSNTGELFF	TGTGCCAGCAGCCCGGGGACAGGGGGCTGGAGCAACACCGGGGAGCTGTTTTTT
TRBJ2-1	TRBV7-8	few	NA	CASSFAMFATSYNEQFF	TGTGCCAGCAGCTTTGCTATGTTTGCCACCTCCTACAATGAGCAGTTCTTC
TRBJ1-6	TRBV2	NA	NA	CASSEGVGNSPLHF	TGTGCCAGCAGTGAGGGGGTCGGAAATTCACCCCTCCACTTT
TRBJ2-5	TRBV13	few	TRBD1	CASSSPTGQETQYF	TGTGCCAGCAGCTCACCGACAGGGCAAGAGACCCAGTACTTC
TRBJ2-7	TRBV20-1	once	NA	CSARGGVEYEQYF	TGCAGTGCTAGAGGAGGGGTTGAGTACGAGCAGTACTTC
TRBJ2-1	TRBV20-1	many	NA	CSARDYSLAHPEQFF	TGCAGTGCTAGAGATTATAGCCTAGCCCACCCCGAGCAGTTCTTC
TRBJ2-2	TRBV27	NA	TRBD2	CASSSPGLAGGHTGELFF	TGTGCCAGCAGTTCTCCGGGACTAGCGGGGGGGCATACCGGGGAGCTGTTTTTT
TRBJ2-1	TRBV7-8	few	TRBD2	CASSSEPAGARFIYNEQFF	TGTGCCAGCAGCTCCGAACCAGCGGGGGCACGCTTTATCTACAATGAGCAGTTCTTC
TRBJ1-5	TRBV19	NA	NA	CASSIDNELRQPQHF	TGTGCCAGTAGTATAGATAATGAGTTACGCCAGCCCCAGCATTTT
TRBJ1-5	TRBV20-1	many	TRBD1	CSARPLQGSRGPQHF	TGCAGTGCTAGACCACTACAGGGGTCCCGGGGGCCCCAGCATTTT
TRBJ2-7	TRBV6-5	NA	NA	CASSERFVSYEQYF	TGTGCCAGCAGTGAAAGGTTCGTCTCCTACGAGCAGTACTTC
TRBJ1-1	TRBV5-6	NA	NA	CASSWRTENTEAFF	TGTGCCAGCAGCTGGAGGACAGAGAACACTGAAGCTTTCTTT
TRBJ1-1	TRBV5-1	once	NA	CASSLGGDTGTEAFF	TGCGCCAGCAGCTTGGGAGGGGACACAGGCACTGAAGCTTTCTTT
TRBJ2-2	TRBV5-1	once	NA	CASSLGSNTGELFF	TGCGCCAGCAGCTTGGGCTCGAACACCGGGGAGCTGTTTTTT
TRBJ2-1	TRBV29-1	NA	NA	CSVRPTNNEQFF	TGCAGCGTTCGGCCGACGAACAATGAGCAGTTCTTC
TRBJ2-7	TRBV12-3/TRBV12-4	NA	NA	CASSTADPYEQYF	TGTGCCAGCAGTACAGCCGACCCCTACGAGCAGTACTTC
TRBJ2-7	TRBV7-6	NA	TRBD1	CASSLGWTGNEQYF	TGTGCCAGCAGCTTAGGCTGGACAGGGAACGAGCAGTACTTC
TRBJ2-1	TRBV27	NA	NA	CASSEQGNSYNEQFF	TGTGCCAGCAGCGAACAGGGCAACTCCTACAATGAGCAGTTCTTC
TRBJ2-2	TRBV12-3/TRBV12-4	few	NA	CASSFGPHTGELFF	TGTGCCAGCAGTTTCGGGCCACACACCGGGGAGCTGTTTTTT
TRBJ2-1	TRBV6-5	NA	NA	CASRRSTSSYNEQFF	TGTGCCAGCAGACGTTCTACTAGCTCCTACAATGAGCAGTTCTTC
TRBJ1-2	TRBV7-9	few	TRBD1	CASSLPRDRGYGYTF	TGTGCCAGCAGCTTGCCCCGGGACAGAGGCTATGGCTACACCTTC
TRBJ1-1	TRBV28	NA	TRBD1	CASSWQGAGTEAFF	TGTGCCAGCAGTTGGCAGGGGGCCGGGACTGAAGCTTTCTTT
TRBJ2-2	TRBV19	few	NA	CASSLTSTGELFF	TGTGCCAGTAGCCTCACTTCCACCGGGGAGCTGTTTTTT
TRBJ2-7	TRBV4-1	once	TRBD1	CASSQDQTGGVYEQYF	TGCGCCAGCAGCCAAGATCAGACAGGGGGCGTATACGAGCAGTACTTC
TRBJ1-6	TRBV27	NA	NA	CASRSEGHNSPLHF	TGTGCCAGCAGGTCGGAGGGCCACAATTCACCCCTCCACTTT
TRBJ1-2	TRBV2	few	NA	CASRTAYGYTF	TGTGCCAGCCGGACAGCTTATGGCTACACCTTC
TRBJ2-7	TRBV12-3/TRBV12-4	NA	TRBD2	CASTGLAGGSYEQYF	TGTGCCAGCACCGGACTAGCGGGGGGATCCTACGAGCAGTACTTC
TRBJ2-4	TRBV7-8	few	TRBD1	CASSTGGNIQYF	TGTGCCAGCAGTACAGGGGGGAACATTCAGTACTTC
TRBJ2-3	TRBV7-6	NA	NA	CASSDTQYF	TGTGCCAGCAGCGATACGCAGTATTTT
TRBJ2-7	TRBV5-5	NA	NA	CASSSFWQGSSYEQYF	TGTGCCAGCAGCAGCTTTTGGCAGGGGTCCTCCTACGAGCAGTACTTC
TRBJ1-6	TRBV7-2	NA	NA	CASSPFGRSVDSPLHF	TGTGCCAGCAGCCCATTCGGGCGGTCCGTGGATTCACCCCTCCACTTT
TRBJ2-7	TRBV19	few	NA	CASSITAFSYEQYF	TGTGCCAGTAGTATAACCGCGTTCTCCTACGAGCAGTACTTC
TRBJ2-7	TRBV6-8	once	NA	CASSYDAQGSSYEQYF	TGTGCCAGCAGTTACGACGCCCAGGGGAGCTCCTACGAGCAGTACTTC
TRBJ1-6	TRBV25-1	once	NA	CASSDGNSPLHF	TGTGCCAGCAGTGATGGGAATTCACCCCTCCACTTT
TRBJ2-5	TRBV7-9	few	TRBD1	CASSLRTGTETQYF	TGTGCCAGCAGCCTAAGGACAGGGACAGAGACCCAGTACTTC